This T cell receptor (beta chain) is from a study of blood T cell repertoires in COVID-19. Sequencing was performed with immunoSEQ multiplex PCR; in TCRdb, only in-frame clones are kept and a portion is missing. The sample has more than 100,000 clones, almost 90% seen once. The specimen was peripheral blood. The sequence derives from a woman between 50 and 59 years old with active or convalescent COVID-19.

CDR3 loop: CASSADRGDYGYTF. In nucleotides, the CDR3 is TGTGCCAGCAGCGCGGACAGAGGGGACTATGGCTACACCTTC. The gene calls are TRBV6-5 and TRBJ1-2; possible D gene TRBD1, 6 bases. This CDR3 region has 14 residues. Per germline, CDR1 MNHEY and CDR2 SVGAGI. V lost 6 bases and J lost 3, with 14 bases in between.